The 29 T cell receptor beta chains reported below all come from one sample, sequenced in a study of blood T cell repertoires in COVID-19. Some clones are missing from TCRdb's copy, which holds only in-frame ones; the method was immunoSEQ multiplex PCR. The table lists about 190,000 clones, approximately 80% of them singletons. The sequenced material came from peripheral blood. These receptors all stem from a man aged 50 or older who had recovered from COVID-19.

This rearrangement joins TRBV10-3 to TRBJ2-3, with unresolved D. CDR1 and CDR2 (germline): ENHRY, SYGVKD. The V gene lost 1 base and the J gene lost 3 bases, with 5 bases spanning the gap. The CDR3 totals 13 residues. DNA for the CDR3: TGTGCCATCAGTGAGTACTTGACAGATACGCAGTATTTT. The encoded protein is CAISEYLTDTQYF.

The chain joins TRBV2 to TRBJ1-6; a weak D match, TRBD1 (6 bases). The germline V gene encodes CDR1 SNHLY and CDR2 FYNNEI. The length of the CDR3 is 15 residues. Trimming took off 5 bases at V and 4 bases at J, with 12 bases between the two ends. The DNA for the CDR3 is TGTGCCAGCAGTCCGGACAGCTTGTATAATTCACCCCTCCACTTT. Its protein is CASSPDSLYNSPLHF.

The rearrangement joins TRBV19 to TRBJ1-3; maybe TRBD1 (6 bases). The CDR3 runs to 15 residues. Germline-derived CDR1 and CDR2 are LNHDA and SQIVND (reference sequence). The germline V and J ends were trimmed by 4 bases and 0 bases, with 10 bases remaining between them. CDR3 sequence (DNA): TGTGCCAGTAGTAGGCGGACAGCCTCTGGAAACACCATATATTTT. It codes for CASSRRTASGNTIYF.

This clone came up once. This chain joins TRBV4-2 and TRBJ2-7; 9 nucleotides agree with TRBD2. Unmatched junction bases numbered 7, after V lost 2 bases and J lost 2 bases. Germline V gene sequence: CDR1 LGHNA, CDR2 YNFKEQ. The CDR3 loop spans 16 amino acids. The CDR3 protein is CASSQLPSGITYEQYF. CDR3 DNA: TGTGCCAGCAGCCAATTGCCTAGCGGGATTACCTACGAGCAGTACTTC.

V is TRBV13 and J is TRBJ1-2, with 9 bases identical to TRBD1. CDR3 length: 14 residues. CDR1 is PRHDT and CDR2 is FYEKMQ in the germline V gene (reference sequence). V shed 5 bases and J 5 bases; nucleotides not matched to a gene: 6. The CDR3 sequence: CASSLTGGAYGYTF. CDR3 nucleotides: TGTGCCAGCAGCCTTACAGGGGGCGCTTATGGCTACACCTTC.

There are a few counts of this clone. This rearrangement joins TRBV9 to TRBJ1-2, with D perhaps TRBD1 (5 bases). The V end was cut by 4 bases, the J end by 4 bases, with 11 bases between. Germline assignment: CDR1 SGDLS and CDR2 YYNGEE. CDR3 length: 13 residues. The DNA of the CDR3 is TGTGCCAGCAGCATTCTGGGGGGCTATGGCTACACCTTC. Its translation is CASSILGGYGYTF.

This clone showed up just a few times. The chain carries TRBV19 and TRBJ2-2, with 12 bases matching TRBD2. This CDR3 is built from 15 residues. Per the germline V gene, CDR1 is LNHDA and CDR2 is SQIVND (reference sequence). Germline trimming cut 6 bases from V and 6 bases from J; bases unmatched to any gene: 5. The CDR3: CASSLAGGYAGELFF. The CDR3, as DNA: TGTGCCAGTAGCCTAGCGGGAGGGTACGCCGGGGAGCTGTTTTTT.

CDR3 bases: TGTGCCAGCAGTACTACGGCTGGGGCCAACGTCCTGACTTTC. Translation gives CASSTTAGANVLTF. This chain connects TRBV6-5 to TRBJ2-6; D is unclear. V lost 5 bases and J lost 2, with 7 bases in between. Per germline, CDR1 MNHEY and CDR2 SVGAGI. The CDR3 has 14 residues.

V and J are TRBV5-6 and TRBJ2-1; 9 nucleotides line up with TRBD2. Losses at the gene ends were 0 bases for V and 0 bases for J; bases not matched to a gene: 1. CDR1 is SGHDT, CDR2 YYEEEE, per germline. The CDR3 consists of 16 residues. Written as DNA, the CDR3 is TGTGCCAGCAGCTTGGGACTAGCGGCCTCCTACAATGAGCAGTTCTTC. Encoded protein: CASSLGLAASYNEQFF.

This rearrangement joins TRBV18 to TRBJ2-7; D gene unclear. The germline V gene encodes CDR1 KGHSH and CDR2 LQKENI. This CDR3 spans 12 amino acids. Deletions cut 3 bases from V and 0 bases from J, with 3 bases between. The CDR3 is CASSPLSYEQYF. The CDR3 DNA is TGTGCCAGCTCACCCCTCTCCTACGAGCAGTACTTC.

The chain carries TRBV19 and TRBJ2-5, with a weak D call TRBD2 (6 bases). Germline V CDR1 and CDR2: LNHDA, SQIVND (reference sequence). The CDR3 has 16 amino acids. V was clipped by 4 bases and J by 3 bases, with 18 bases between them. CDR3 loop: CASSTSSPAGKETQYF. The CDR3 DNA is TGTGCCAGTAGTACGTCGTCCCCAGCGGGCAAAGAGACCCAGTACTTC.

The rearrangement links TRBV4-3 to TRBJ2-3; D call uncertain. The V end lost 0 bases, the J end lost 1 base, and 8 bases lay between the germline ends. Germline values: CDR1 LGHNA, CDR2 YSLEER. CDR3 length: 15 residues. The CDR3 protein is CASSQDPQGTDTQYF. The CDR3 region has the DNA TGCGCCAGCAGCCAAGATCCCCAGGGCACAGATACGCAGTATTTT.

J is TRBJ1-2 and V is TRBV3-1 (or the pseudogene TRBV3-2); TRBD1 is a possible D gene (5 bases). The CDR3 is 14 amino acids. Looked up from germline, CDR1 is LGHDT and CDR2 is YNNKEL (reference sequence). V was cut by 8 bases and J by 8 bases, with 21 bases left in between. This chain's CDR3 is CASEGGGVFGGYTF. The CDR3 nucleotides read TGTGCCAGCGAAGGTGGAGGGGTGTTCGGGGGCTACACCTTC.

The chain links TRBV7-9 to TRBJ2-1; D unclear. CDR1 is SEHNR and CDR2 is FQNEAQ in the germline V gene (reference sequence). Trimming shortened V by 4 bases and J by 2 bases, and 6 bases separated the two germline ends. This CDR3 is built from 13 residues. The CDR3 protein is CASSSGTYNEQFF. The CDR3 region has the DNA TGTGCCAGCAGCTCCGGTACCTACAATGAGCAGTTCTTC.

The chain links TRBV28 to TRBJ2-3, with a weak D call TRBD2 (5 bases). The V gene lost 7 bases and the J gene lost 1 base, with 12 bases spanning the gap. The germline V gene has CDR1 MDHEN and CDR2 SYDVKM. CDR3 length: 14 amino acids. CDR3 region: CASTPSRRTDTQYF. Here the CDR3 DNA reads TGTGCCAGCACCCCTAGCAGACGCACAGATACGCAGTATTTT.

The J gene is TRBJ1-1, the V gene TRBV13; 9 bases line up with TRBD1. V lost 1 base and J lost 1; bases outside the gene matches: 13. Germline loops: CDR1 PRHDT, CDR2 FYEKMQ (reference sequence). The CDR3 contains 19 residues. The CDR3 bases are TGTGCCAGCAGCTTAGACCCCAGGACAGGGGTCGTCTGGAACACTGAAGCTTTCTTT. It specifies CASSLDPRTGVVWNTEAFF.

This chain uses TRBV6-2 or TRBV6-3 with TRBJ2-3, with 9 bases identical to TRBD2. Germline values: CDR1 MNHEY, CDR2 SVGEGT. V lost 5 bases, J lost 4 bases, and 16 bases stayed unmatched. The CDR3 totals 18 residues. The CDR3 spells CASSQISRVAGAADTQYF. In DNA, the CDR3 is TGTGCCAGCAGTCAAATCAGCCGAGTAGCGGGAGCGGCAGATACGCAGTATTTT.

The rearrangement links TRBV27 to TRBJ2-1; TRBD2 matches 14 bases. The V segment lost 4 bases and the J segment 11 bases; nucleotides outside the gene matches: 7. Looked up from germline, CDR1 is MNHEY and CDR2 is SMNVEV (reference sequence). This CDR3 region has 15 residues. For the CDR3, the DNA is TGTGCCAGCAGTTCCATGGGACTAGCGGGAGATAAGCAGTTCTTC. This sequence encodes CASSSMGLAGDKQFF.

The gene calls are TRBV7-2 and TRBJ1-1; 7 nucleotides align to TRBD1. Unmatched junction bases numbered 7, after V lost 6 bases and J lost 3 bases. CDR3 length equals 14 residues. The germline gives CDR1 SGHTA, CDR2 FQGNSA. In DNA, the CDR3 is TGTGCCAGCAGTAGAAACAGGGGTGACACTGAAGCTTTCTTT. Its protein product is CASSRNRGDTEAFF.

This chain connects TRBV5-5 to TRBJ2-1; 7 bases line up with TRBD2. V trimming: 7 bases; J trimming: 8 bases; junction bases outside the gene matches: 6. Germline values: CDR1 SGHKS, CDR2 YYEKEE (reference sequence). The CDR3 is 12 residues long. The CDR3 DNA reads TGTGCCAGCTGGGGAGGGAGGGATGAGCAGTTCTTC. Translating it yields CASWGGRDEQFF.

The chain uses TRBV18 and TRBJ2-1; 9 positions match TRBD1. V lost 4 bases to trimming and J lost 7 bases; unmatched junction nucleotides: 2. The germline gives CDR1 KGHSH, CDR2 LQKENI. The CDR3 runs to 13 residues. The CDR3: CASSRGQGNEQFF. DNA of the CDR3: TGTGCCAGCTCACGGGGACAGGGTAATGAGCAGTTCTTC.

The CDR3 region is CASSLDRSGEQYF. The CDR3 DNA is TGTGCCAGCAGCTTGGACAGGTCGGGTGAGCAGTACTTC. This chain joins TRBV5-6 and TRBJ2-7; a weak D match, TRBD1 (5 bases). The CDR3 length is 13 residues. The V end lost 0 bases, the J end lost 7 bases, and 11 bases lay between the germline ends. Germline V gene data show CDR1 as SGHDT and CDR2 as YYEEEE. The full variable domain, with the rest looked up from reference TRBV5-6 and TRBJ2-7, is DAGVTQSPTHLIKTRGQQVTLRCSPKSGHDTVSWYQQALGQGPQFIFQYYEEEERQRGNFPDRFSGHQFPNYSSELNVNALLLGDSALYLCASSLDRSGEQYFGPGTRLTVT.

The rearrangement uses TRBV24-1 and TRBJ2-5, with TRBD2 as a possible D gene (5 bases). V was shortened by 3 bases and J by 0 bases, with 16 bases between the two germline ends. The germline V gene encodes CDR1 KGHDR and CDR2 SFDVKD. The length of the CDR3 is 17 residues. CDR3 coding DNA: TGTGCCACCAGTGATGCTCGTACCTGGGGAGACCAAGAGACCCAGTACTTC. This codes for CATSDARTWGDQETQYF.

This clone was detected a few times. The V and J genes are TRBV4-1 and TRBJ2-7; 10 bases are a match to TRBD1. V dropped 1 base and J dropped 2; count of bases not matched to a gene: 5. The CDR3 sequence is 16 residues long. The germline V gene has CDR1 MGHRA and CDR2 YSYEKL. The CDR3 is CASSQVPGTGAYEQYF. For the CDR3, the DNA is TGCGCCAGCAGCCAAGTCCCCGGGACAGGGGCCTACGAGCAGTACTTC.

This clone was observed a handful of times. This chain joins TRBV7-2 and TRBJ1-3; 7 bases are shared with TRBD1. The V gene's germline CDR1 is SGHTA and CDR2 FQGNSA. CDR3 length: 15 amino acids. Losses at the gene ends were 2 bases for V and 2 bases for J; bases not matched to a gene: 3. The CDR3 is CASSLSTGPGNTIYF. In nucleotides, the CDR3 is TGTGCCAGCAGCTTATCGACAGGGCCTGGAAACACCATATATTTT.

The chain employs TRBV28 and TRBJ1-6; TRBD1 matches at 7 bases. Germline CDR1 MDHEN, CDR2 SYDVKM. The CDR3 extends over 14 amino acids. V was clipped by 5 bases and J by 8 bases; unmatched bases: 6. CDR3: CASSVTGQDSPLHF. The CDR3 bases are TGTGCCAGCAGTGTAACCGGACAGGATTCACCCCTCCACTTT.

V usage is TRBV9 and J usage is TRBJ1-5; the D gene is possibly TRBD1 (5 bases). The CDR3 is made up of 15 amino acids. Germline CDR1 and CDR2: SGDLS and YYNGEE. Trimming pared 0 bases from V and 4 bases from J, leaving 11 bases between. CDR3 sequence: CASSVEGSWNQPQHF. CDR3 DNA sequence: TGTGCCAGCAGCGTAGAGGGGTCCTGGAATCAGCCCCAGCATTTT.

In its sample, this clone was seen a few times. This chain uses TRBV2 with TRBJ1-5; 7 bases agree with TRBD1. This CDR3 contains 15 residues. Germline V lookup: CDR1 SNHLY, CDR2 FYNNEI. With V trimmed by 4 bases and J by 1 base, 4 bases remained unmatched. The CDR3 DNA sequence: TGTGCCAGCAGTGTGGGACAGTTAAGCAATCAGCCCCAGCATTTT. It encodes CASSVGQLSNQPQHF.

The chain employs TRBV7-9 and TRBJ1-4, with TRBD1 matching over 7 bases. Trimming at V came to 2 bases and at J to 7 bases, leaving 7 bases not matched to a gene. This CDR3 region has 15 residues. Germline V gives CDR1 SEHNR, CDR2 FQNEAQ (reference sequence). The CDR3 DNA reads TGTGCCAGCAGCTTAAGGCAGGGGGACGGTGAAAAACTGTTTTTT. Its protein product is CASSLRQGDGEKLFF.